The source of this TCR beta chain is a study of a mutant IDH1 vaccine in newly diagnosed glioma. Study background: Following radiotherapy alone, or alongside temozolomide cycles, vaccination was started after an interval of 4-6 weeks.

Time point described: week 23, last vaccination. Vaccination used 300 ug of mutant IDH1 20-mer peptide per dose, with topical imiquimod. Trimming removed 3 bases from V and 6 bases from J, with 11 bases in between. Germline assignment: CDR1 MGHDK and CDR2 SYGVNS. The CDR3 sequence is 13 residues long. This clone was detected only a few times. Its antigen is currently unknown. Assay: immunoSEQ multiplex PCR; the TCRdb copy retains only in-frame clones and omits some. The table shows about 20,000 clones, with roughly 86% occurring only once. This sample comprised PBMCs, obtained from a glioma patient whose treatment included an IDH1 peptide vaccine. The TCR sequence derives from a man under 40 with glioma. V usage is TRBV25-1 and J usage is TRBJ1-2, with unresolved D. The CDR3 DNA reads as TGTGCCAGCAGTGACCCAACATTGAATGGCTACACCTTC. It codes for CASSDPTLNGYTF.